Included here is one TCR beta chain sequence, with context. As processed by the authors: The assay estimated nucleated cells by amplifying reference gene primers. Measured with immunoSEQ multiplex PCR; TCRdb has only the in-frame clones, and not every one. The D gene and trimming were derived from the DNA, and the V and J assignments and clone size from that table. The sample carries just over 15,000 clones, around 82% recorded once. Trimming shortened V by 4 bases and J by 1 base, and 17 bases separated the two germline ends. This CDR3 region has 16 residues. CDR1 SGHRS and CDR2 YFSETQ come from the germline V gene. These data come from a study of blood T cell repertoires in COVID-19.

This sequence joins TRBV5-1 and TRBJ1-1; D perhaps matches TRBD1 (6 bases). The TCR was taken from a human donor in a cohort sampled during active COVID-19. Sequencing was done on a sample of peripheral blood. The CDR3 DNA follows: TGCGCCAGCAGCGTACAGGGCGTGGCCGCGAACACTGAAGCTTTCTTT. It yields the protein CASSVQGVAANTEAFF.